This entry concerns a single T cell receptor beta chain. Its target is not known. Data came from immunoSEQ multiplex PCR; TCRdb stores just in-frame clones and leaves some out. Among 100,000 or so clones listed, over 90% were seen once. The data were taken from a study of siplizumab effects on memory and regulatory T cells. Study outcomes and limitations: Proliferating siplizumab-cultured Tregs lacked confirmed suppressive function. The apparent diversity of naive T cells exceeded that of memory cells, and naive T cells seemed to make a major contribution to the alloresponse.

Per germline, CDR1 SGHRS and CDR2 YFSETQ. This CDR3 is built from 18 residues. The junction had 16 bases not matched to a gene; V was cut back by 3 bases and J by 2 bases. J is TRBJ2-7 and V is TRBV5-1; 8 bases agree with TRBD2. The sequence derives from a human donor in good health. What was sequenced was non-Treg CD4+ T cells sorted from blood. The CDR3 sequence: CASSSAPPGTSGAYEQYF. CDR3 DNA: TGCGCCAGCAGCTCCGCCCCCCCCGGAACTAGCGGTGCCTACGAGCAGTACTTC.